This entry is about one T cell receptor (beta chain). The cohort comprised adults aged roughly 18 to 95 years residing in around 25 US areas. The data originate from a study of blood T cell repertoires in COVID-19. The repertoire was sequenced with immunoSEQ multiplex PCR; TCRdb's copy has only in-frame clones and lacks some. Of about 270,000 clones listed, around nine tenths are singletons. With 4 bases clipped from V and 1 base from J, the junction kept 10 bases outside the gene matches. The CDR3 contains 17 residues. CDR1 is LGHDT, CDR2 YNNKEL, per germline (reference sequence). The clonotype originates from a young woman who had recovered from COVID-19. The chain is built from TRBV3-1 (or the pseudogene TRBV3-2) and TRBJ1-1; 9 bases align to TRBD1. Sequences were obtained from PBMCs or T cells enriched from blood (not recorded which). CDR3 sequence reads: CASSPRHRGPSNTEAFF. CDR3 nucleotides: TGTGCCAGCAGCCCCAGACACAGGGGGCCCTCGAACACTGAAGCTTTCTTT.